This T cell receptor (beta chain) came from a study of T cells in Graves' hyperthyroidism and ophthalmopathy. Study-wide results and caveats: Model predictions of ophthalmopathy came a median around 6.5 months before onset. Blood also carried most thyroid clonotypes expanded above 0.001.

Researchers amplified the TCR beta CDR3 regions from RNA transcripts. The TCR CDR3 was amplified in a first-round RT-PCR using the HTBI primer set. TCRdb fed the multiplex PCR reads into MiXCR, producing one record per CDR3 protein. The sample contains 300,000 to 350,000 distinct CDR3 sequences, around 20% of which appear only once. When ophthalmopathy did not progress within 18 months, Graves' hyperthyroidism was considered stable. Clinical symptoms, serum thyroxine and TRAb, thyroid ultrasound and orbital computed tomography together formed the diagnostic basis. Of note for this clonotype: Its specificity is not known.

CDR3 length: 15 amino acids. The V segment lost 6 bases and the J segment 1 base; nucleotides outside the gene matches: 6. The sample comprised blood. J is TRBJ2-3 and V is TRBV12-3 or TRBV12-4; TRBD1 agrees at 8 bases. The clonotype originates from a woman aged 45-65 years with Graves' hyperthyroidism. The CDR3 is CASRQTGGCTDTQYF. The CDR3 DNA reads as TGTGCCAGCAGACAAACAGGGGGGTGCACAGATACGCAGTATTTT.